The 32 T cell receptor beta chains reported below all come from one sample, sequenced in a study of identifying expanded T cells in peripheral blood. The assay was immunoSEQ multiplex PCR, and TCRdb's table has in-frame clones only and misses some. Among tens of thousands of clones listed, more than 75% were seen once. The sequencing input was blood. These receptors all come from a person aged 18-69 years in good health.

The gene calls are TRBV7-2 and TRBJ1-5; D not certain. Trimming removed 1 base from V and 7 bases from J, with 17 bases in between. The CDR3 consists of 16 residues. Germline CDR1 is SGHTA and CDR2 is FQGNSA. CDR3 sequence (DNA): TGTGCCAGCAGCTTAGTCCCGAACAGTCGCATACAGCCCCAGCATTTT. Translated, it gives CASSLVPNSRIQPQHF.

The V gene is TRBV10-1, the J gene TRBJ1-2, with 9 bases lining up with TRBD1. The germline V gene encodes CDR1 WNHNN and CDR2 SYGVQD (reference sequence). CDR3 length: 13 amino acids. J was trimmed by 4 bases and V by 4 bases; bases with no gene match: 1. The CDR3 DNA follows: TGCGCCAGCAGTGGGGACAGGGCCTATGGCTACACCTTC. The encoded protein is CASSGDRAYGYTF.

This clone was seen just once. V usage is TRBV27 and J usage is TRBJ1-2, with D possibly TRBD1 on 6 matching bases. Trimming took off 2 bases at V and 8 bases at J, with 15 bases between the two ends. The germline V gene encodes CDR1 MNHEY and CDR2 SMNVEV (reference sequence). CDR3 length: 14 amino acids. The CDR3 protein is CASSLLGGAEGYTF. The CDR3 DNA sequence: TGTGCCAGCAGTTTACTCGGGGGGGCGGAGGGCTACACCTTC.

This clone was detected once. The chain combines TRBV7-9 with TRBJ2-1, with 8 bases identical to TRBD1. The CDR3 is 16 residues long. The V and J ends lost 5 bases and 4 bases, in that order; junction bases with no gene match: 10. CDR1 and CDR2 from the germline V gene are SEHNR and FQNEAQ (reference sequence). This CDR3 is CASSPSDRGVYNEQFF. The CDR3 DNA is TGTGCCAGCAGCCCCTCCGACAGGGGCGTTTACAATGAGCAGTTCTTC. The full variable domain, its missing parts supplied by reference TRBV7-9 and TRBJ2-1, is DTGVSQNPRHKITKRGQNVTFRCDPISEHNRLYWYRQTLGQGPEFLTYFQNEAQLEKSRLLSDRFSAERPKGSFSTLEIQRTEQGDSAMYLCASSPSDRGVYNEQFFGPGTRLTVL.

DNA for the CDR3: TGTGCCAGCTCGAATCGGGCTGAACTTAATTCACCCCTCCACTTT. The encoded protein is CASSNRAELNSPLHF. The chain joins TRBV6-5 to TRBJ1-6; the D is unclear. Trimming left V 8 bases short and J 6 bases short, with 17 bases between. Per the germline V gene, CDR1 is MNHEY and CDR2 is SVGAGI. This CDR3 spans 15 amino acids.

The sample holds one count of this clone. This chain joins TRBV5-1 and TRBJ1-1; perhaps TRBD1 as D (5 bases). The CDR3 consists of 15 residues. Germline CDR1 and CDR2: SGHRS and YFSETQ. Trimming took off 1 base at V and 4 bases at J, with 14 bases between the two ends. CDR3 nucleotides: TGCGCCAGCAGCTTGTCGGTAGGACAAATCACTGAAGCTTTCTTT. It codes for CASSLSVGQITEAFF.

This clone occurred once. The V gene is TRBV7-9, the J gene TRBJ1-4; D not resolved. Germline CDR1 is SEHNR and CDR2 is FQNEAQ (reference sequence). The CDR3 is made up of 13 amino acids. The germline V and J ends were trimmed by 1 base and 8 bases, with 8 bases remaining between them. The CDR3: CASSLGVLEKLFF. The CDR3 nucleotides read TGTGCCAGCAGCTTAGGGGTCTTAGAAAAACTGTTTTTT. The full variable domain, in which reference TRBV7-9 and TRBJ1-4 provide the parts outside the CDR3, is DTGVSQNPRHKITKRGQNVTFRCDPISEHNRLYWYRQTLGQGPEFLTYFQNEAQLEKSRLLSDRFSAERPKGSFSTLEIQRTEQGDSAMYLCASSLGVLEKLFFGSGTQLSVL.

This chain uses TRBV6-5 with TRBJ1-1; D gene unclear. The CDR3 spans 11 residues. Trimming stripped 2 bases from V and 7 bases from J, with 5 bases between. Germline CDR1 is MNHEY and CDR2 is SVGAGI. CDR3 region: CASSYLDEAFF. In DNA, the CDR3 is TGTGCCAGCAGTTACCTGGATGAAGCTTTCTTT.

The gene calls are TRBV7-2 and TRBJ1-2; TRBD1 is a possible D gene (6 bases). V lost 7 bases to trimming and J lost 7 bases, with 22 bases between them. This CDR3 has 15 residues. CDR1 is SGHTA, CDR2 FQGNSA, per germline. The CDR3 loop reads CASTPVTAGAGGYTF. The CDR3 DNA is TGTGCCAGCACCCCCGTAACTGCAGGGGCGGGTGGCTACACCTTC.

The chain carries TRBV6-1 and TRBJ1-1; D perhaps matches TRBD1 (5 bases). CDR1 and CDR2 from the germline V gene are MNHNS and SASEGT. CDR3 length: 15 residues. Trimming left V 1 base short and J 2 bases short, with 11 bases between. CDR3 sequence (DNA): TGTGCCAGCAGTGAAGTTTGGGGGTTCAACACTGAAGCTTTCTTT. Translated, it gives CASSEVWGFNTEAFF.

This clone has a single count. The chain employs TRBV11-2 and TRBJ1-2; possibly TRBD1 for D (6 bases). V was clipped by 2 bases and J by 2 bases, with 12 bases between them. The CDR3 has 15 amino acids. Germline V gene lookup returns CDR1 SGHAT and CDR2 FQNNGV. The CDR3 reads CASSLWDTRNYGYTF. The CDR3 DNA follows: TGTGCCAGCAGCTTATGGGACACTCGAAACTATGGCTACACCTTC. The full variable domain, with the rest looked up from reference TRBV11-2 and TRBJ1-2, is EAGVAQSPRYKIIEKRQSVAFWCNPISGHATLYWYQQILGQGPKLLIQFQNNGVVDDSQLPKDRFSAERLKGVDSTLKIQPAKLEDSAVYLCASSLWDTRNYGYTFGSGTRLTVV.

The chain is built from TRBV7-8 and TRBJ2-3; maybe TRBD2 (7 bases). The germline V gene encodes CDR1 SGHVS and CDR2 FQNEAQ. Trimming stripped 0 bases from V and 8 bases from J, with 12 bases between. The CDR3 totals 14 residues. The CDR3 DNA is TGTGCCAGCAGCTTAGCCGGGGGGCAGGTTACGCAGTATTTT. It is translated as CASSLAGGQVTQYF.

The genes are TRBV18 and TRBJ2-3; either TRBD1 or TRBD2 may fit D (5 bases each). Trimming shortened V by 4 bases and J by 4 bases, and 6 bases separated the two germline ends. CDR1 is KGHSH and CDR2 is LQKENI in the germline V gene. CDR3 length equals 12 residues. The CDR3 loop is CASSRGADTQYF. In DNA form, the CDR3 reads TGTGCCAGCTCACGAGGGGCAGATACGCAGTATTTT.

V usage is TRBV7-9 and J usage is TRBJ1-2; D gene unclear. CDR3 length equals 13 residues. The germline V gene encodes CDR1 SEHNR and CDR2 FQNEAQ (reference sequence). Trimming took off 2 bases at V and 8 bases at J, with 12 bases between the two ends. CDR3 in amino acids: CASSLWGKGGYTF. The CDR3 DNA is TGTGCCAGCAGCTTATGGGGAAAAGGGGGCTACACCTTC.

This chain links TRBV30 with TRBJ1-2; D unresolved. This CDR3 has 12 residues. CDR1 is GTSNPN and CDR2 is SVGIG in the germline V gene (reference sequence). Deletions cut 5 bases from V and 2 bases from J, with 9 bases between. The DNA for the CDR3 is TGTGCCTGGGATGCCGGGAACTATGGCTACACCTTC. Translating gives CAWDAGNYGYTF.

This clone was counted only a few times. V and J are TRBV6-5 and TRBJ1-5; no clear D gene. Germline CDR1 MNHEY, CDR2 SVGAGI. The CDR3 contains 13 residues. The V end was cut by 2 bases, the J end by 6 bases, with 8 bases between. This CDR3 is CASSYNKGQPQHF. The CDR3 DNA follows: TGTGCCAGCAGTTACAATAAGGGTCAGCCCCAGCATTTT.

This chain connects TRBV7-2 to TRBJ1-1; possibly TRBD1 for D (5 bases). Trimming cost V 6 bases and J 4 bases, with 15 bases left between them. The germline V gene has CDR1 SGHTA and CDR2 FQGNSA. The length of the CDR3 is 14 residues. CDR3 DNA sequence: TGTGCCAGCAGTTACCAAACAGGTACCACTGAAGCTTTCTTT. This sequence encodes CASSYQTGTTEAFF. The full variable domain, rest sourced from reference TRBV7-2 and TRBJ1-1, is GAGVSQSPSNKVTEKGKDVELRCDPISGHTALYWYRQSLGQGLEFLIYFQGNSAPDKSGLPSDRFSAERTGGSVSTLTIQRTQQEDSAVYLCASSYQTGTTEAFFGQGTRLTVV.

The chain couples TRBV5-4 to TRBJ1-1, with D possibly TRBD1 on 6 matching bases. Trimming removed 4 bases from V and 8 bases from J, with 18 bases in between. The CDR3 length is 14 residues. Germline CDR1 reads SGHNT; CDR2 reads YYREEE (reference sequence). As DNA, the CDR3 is TGTGCCAGCAGCCCCGACAGGCTACCCTTCGAAGCTTTCTTT. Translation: CASSPDRLPFEAFF.

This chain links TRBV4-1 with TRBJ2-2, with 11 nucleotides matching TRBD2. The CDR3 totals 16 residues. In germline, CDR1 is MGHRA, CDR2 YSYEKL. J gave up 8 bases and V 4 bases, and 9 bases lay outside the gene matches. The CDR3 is CASSRIHRTSGGELFF. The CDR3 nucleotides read TGCGCCAGCAGCCGTATTCATCGGACTAGCGGGGGGGAGCTGTTTTTT.

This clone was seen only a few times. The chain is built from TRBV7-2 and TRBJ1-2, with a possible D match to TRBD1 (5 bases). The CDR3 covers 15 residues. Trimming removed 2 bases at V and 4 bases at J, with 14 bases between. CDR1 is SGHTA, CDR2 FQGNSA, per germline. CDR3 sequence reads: CASSLSLTVPYGYTF. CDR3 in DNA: TGTGCCAGCAGCTTATCGTTGACAGTCCCCTATGGCTACACCTTC.

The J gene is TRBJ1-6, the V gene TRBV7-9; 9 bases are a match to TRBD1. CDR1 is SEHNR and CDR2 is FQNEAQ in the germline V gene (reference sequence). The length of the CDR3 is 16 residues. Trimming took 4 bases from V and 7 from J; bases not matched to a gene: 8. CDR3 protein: CASSSTGGAWNSPLHF. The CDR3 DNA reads TGTGCCAGCAGCTCCACAGGGGGCGCGTGGAATTCACCCCTCCACTTT.

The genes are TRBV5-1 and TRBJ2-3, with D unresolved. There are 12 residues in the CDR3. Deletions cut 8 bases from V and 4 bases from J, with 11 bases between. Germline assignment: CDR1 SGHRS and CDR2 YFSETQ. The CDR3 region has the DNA TGCGCCAGTCGGAGCCATGCAGATACGCAGTATTTT. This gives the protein CASRSHADTQYF.

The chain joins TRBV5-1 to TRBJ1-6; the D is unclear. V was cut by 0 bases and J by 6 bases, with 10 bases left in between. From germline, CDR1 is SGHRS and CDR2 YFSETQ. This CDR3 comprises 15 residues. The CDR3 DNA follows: TGCGCCAGCAGCTTGGCGGGCGTCCTTAATTCACCCCTCCACTTT. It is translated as CASSLAGVLNSPLHF.

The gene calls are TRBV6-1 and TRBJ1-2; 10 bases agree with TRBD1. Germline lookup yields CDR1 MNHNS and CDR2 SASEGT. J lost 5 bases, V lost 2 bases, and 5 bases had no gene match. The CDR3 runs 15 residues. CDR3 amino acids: CASSETTGGLYGYTF. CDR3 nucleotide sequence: TGTGCCAGCAGTGAAACGACAGGGGGCCTTTATGGCTACACCTTC.

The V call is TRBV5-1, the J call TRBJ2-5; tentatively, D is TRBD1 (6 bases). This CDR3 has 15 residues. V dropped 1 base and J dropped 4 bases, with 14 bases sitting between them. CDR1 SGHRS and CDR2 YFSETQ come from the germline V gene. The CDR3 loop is CASSLTGRPGETQYF. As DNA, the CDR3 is TGCGCCAGCAGCTTGACAGGGCGGCCGGGAGAGACCCAGTACTTC.

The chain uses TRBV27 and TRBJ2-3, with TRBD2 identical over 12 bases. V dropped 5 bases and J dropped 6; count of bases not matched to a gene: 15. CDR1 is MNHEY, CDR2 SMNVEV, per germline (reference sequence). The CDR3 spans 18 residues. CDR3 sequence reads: CASSLSTSGGVGEDTQYF. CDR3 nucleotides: TGTGCCAGCAGTCTGTCGACTAGCGGGGGAGTTGGTGAGGATACGCAGTATTTT.

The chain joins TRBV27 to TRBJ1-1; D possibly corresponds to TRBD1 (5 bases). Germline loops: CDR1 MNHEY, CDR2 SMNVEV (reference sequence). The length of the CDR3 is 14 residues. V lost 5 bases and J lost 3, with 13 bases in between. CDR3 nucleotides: TGTGCCAGCAGTCTCCGGACGGGGGACACTGAAGCTTTCTTT. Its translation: CASSLRTGDTEAFF.

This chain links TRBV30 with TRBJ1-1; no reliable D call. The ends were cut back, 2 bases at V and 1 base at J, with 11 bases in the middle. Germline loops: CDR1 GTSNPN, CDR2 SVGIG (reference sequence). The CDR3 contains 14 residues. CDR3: CAWSPGVSNTEAFF. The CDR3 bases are TGTGCCTGGAGTCCCGGGGTTTCGAACACTGAAGCTTTCTTT.

The CDR3 reads CASSRGTHGGYTF. In nucleotides, the CDR3 is TGTGCCAGCAGCCGCGGGACGCATGGTGGCTACACCTTC. The chain recombines TRBV5-6 with TRBJ1-2; a possible D gene is TRBD1 (5 bases). The CDR3 has 13 amino acids. The germline V and J ends were trimmed by 4 bases and 7 bases, with 14 bases remaining between them. From germline, CDR1 is SGHDT and CDR2 YYEEEE.

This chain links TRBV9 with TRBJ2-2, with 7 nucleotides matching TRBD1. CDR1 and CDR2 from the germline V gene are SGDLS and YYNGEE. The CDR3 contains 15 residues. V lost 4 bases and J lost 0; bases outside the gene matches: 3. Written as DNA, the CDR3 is TGTGCCAGCAGCTTCCAGGGGGCGAACACCGGGGAGCTGTTTTTT. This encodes CASSFQGANTGELFF. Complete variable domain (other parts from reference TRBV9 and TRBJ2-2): DSGVTQTPKHLITATGQRVTLRCSPRSGDLSVYWYQQSLDQGLQFLIQYYNGEERAKGNILERFSAQQFPDLHSELNLSSLELGDSALYFCASSFQGANTGELFFGEGSRLTVL.

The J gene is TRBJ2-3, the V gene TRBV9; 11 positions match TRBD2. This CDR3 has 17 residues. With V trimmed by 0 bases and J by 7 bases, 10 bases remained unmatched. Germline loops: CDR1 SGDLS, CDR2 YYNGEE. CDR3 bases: TGTGCCAGCAGCGTAGACGGCCTAGCGGGGGGCGGGTATACGCAGTATTTT. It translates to CASSVDGLAGGGYTQYF.

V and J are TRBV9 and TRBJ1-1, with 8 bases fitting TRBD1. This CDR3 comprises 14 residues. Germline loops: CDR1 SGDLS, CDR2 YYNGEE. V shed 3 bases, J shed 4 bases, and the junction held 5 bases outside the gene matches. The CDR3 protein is CASSGQGASTEAFF. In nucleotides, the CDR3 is TGTGCCAGCAGCGGGCAGGGGGCGAGCACTGAAGCTTTCTTT.